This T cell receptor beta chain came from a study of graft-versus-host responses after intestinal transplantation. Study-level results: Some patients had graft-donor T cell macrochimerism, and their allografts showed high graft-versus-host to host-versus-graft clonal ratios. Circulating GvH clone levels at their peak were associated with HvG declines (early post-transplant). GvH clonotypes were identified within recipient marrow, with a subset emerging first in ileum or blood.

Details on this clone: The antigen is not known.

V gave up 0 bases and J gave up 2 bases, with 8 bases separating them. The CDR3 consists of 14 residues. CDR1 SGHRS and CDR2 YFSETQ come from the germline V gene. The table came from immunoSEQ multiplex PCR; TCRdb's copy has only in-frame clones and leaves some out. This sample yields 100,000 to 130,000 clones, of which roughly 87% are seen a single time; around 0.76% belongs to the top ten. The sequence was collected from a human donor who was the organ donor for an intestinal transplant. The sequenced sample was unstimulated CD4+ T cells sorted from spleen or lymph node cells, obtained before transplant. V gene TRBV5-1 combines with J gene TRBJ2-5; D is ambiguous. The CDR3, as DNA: TGCGCCAGCAGCTTGGTTGGCAGTCAAGAGACCCAGTACTTC. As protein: CASSLVGSQETQYF.